These 3 T cell receptor beta chains were all obtained from the same sample, sequenced in a study of T-cell memory formation after mild COVID-19. TCRdb re-called the 5' RACE reads with MiXCR, one entry per CDR3 protein. The sample records 150,000 to 200,000 distinct CDR3 sequences, around 21% being singletons. Sequencing was carried out using PBMCs or a T cell subset sorted from them (not recorded which). These receptors were taken from an adult woman who had mild COVID-19 (a few samples of this study predate the infection). Cell type and time point are not known.

In this sample, this clonotype turned up a few times. The chain couples TRBV3-1 to TRBJ1-4; tentative D call: TRBD1 (6 bases). The CDR3 length is 15 residues. V gave up 0 bases and J gave up 7 bases, with 12 bases separating them. Germline values: CDR1 LGHDT, CDR2 YNNKEL (reference sequence). CDR3 nucleotide sequence: TGTGCCAGCAGCCAAGATGGGGGGCGGATTGAAAAACTGTTTTTT. Translation gives CASSQDGGRIEKLFF.

CDR3 region: CSAGRTAGRSYNSPLHF. CDR3 bases: TGCAGTGCTGGCCGGACAGCAGGACGCTCCTATAATTCACCCCTCCACTTT. The chain carries TRBV20-1 and TRBJ1-6; tentatively, D is TRBD1 (6 bases). This CDR3 comprises 17 residues. Deletions cut 5 bases from V and 0 bases from J, with 17 bases between. Germline CDR1 reads DFQATT; CDR2 reads SNEGSKA (reference sequence).

There are a few counts of this clonotype. The V gene is TRBV7-3, the J gene TRBJ2-3; no definite D call. V lost 1 base, J lost 6 bases, and 8 bases lay in between. Looked up from germline, CDR1 is SGHTA and CDR2 is FQGTGA. The length of the CDR3 is 13 residues. DNA of the CDR3: TGTGCCAGCAGCTTAAAGGCGTCGGATACGCAGTATTTT. Protein sequence: CASSLKASDTQYF.